The 2 T cell receptor beta chains below all came from one sample that was sequenced in a study of blood T cells in healthy people across ages. The authors ran a second PCR of roughly 6 to 12 cycles using a sample-barcoded 5' primer and a J-beta primer mix. TCRdb fed the 5' RACE reads into MiXCR, producing one record per CDR3 protein. The sample lists about 730,000 distinct CDR3 sequences, around 46% occurring once. The sequenced material came from blood. All receptors derive from an older woman in good health.

This clonotype was observed a handful of times. One end of the junction is discordant with germline, which a read error may explain. The chain couples TRBV5-1 to TRBJ2-7; 7 positions agree with TRBD1. Germline assignment: CDR1 SGHRS and CDR2 YFSETQ. This CDR3 spans 14 amino acids. The CDR3, as DNA: TGCGCCCGCAGCTACCTCGGGACAGCCTACGAGCAGTACTTC. It specifies CARSYLGTAYEQYF.

V and J are TRBV12-3 or TRBV12-4 and TRBJ2-1, with 7 nucleotides matching TRBD2. V lost 9 bases to trimming and J lost 4 bases; unmatched junction nucleotides: 12. There are 15 residues in the CDR3. CDR3 nucleotide sequence: TGTGCCAGTGCATTAAATAGCGGGCGGTACAATGAGCAGTTCTTC. It codes for CASALNSGRYNEQFF.